This T cell receptor (beta chain) was observed in a study of cytomegalovirus exposure and HLA in healthy donors. Background on the study: In a previous analysis, 110 million or so unique TCR beta sequences were found from 150 million to 200 million T cells.

Study-wide results and caveats: The classifier reportedly diagnosed cytomegalovirus status with high specificity and sensitivity.

On this clone itself: What it binds is unknown.

In the PCR, 60 Vbeta and 13 Jbeta primers were used. Libraries were prepared by immunoSEQ multiplex PCR; TCRdb keeps only in-frame clonotypes and omits some of them. The clone table shows 100,000 to 150,000 clones, with the ten largest holding 2% to 2.5%. Germline V gene data show CDR1 as SGHNT and CDR2 as YYREEE (reference sequence). V trimming: 4 bases; J trimming: 2 bases; junction bases outside the gene matches: 5. This CDR3 has 16 amino acids. J is TRBJ2-5 and V is TRBV5-4, with TRBD2 identical over 13 bases. This clonotype originated in a man aged 35-49 years in good health and CMV-seronegative. Sequenced input: PBMCs. CDR3: CASSPELAGGQETQYF. Written as DNA, the CDR3 is TGTGCCAGCAGCCCGGAACTAGCGGGAGGGCAAGAGACCCAGTACTTC. Variable domain in full (rest from reference TRBV5-4 and TRBJ2-5): ETGVTQSPTHLIKTRGQQVTLRCSSQSGHNTVSWYQQALGQGPQFIFQYYREEENGRGNFPPRFSGLQFPNYSSELNVNALELDDSALYLCASSPELAGGQETQYFGPGTRLLVL.